These 2 T cell receptor beta chains were sequenced from one sample in a study of T cells in Graves' hyperthyroidism and ophthalmopathy. Amplified TCR beta CDR3 regions derived from RNA transcripts. The HTBI primer set was used in a first-round RT-PCR of the TCR CDR3. Each CDR3 protein is one row after TCRdb ran MiXCR on the multiplex PCR reads. The sample holds 360,000 or so distinct CDR3 sequences, over 12% seen once. The sequenced sample consisted of blood. The receptors here all came from a woman in her sixties or seventies with Graves' ophthalmopathy.

This rearrangement joins TRBV4-2 to TRBJ2-2; 8 bases fit TRBD2. In germline, CDR1 is LGHNA, CDR2 YNFKEQ. The CDR3 totals 16 residues. Unmatched junction bases numbered 6, after V lost 0 bases and J lost 6 bases. The CDR3 loop is CASSQDRSGSSGELFF. CDR3 coding DNA: TGTGCCAGCAGCCAAGATCGGAGCGGGAGTTCCGGGGAGCTGTTTTTT.

The V call is TRBV24-1, the J call TRBJ2-7; 13 bases line up with TRBD2. This CDR3 region has 16 residues. Germline CDR1 is KGHDR and CDR2 is SFDVKD. With V trimmed by 2 bases and J by 9 bases, 9 bases remained unmatched. Here the CDR3 DNA reads TGTGCCACCAGTGATTCCCGACTAGCGGGAGGAAAGGGGCAGTACTTC. It encodes CATSDSRLAGGKGQYF.